A single sample gave rise to the 32 T cell receptor beta chains below, sequenced in a study of blood T cell repertoires in COVID-19. The protocol was immunoSEQ multiplex PCR, while the TCRdb copy is restricted to in-frame clones and leaves out a portion. The sample holds about 48,000 clones, around 84% seen once. The sequencing input was peripheral blood. The receptors derive from an elderly woman with COVID-19, enrolled during active disease.

This sequence joins TRBV29-1 and TRBJ1-1, with 8 bases lining up with TRBD1. The CDR3 sequence is 15 residues long. Germline-derived CDR1 and CDR2 are SQVTM and ANQGSEA. V shed 5 bases and J 1 base; nucleotides not matched to a gene: 9. CDR3 coding DNA: TGCAGCGTTTTGAGGGACAGGCGGGGGAACACTGAAGCTTTCTTT. Translating it yields CSVLRDRRGNTEAFF.

The chain is built from TRBV5-1 and TRBJ2-6; possibly TRBD1 for D (5 bases). Germline CDR1 and CDR2: SGHRS and YFSETQ. The CDR3 length is 18 residues. Trimming cost V 4 bases and J 2 bases, with 19 bases left between them. The CDR3 sequence: CASSPTWAGNAGANVLTF. Written as DNA, the CDR3 is TGCGCCAGCAGCCCAACTTGGGCAGGGAACGCTGGGGCCAACGTCCTGACTTTC.

V gene TRBV4-1 combines with J gene TRBJ2-5, with D perhaps matching TRBD2 (6 bases). Trimming removed 1 base at V and 2 bases at J, with 14 bases between. The CDR3 sequence is 16 residues long. CDR1 and CDR2 (germline): MGHRA, YSYEKL. CDR3 residues: CASSQGGSGRQETQYF. CDR3 nucleotides: TGCGCCAGCAGCCAAGGGGGTAGCGGTAGGCAAGAGACCCAGTACTTC.

The chain carries TRBV11-2 and TRBJ1-4; D is perhaps TRBD1 (5 bases). Deletions cut 0 bases from V and 8 bases from J, with 16 bases between. The CDR3 runs 16 residues. Germline CDR1 is SGHAT and CDR2 is FQNNGV. The CDR3, as DNA: TGTGCCAGCAGCTTAGATCTAAGGGGCCCAAAGGAAAAACTGTTTTTT. This sequence encodes CASSLDLRGPKEKLFF.

The CDR3 region has the DNA TGCGCCAGCAGCCCGGGACAGGGTCGGATCACTGAAGCTTTCTTT. Translating gives CASSPGQGRITEAFF. The gene calls are TRBV5-1 and TRBJ1-1; TRBD1 agrees at 9 bases. Unmatched junction bases numbered 8, after V lost 4 bases and J lost 4 bases. The germline V gene encodes CDR1 SGHRS and CDR2 YFSETQ. The CDR3 covers 15 residues.

This sequence joins TRBV4-1 and TRBJ2-1; 11 bases are a match to TRBD2. The J segment lost 4 bases and the V segment lost 0 bases, leaving 8 bases of the junction unmatched. The CDR3 has 18 residues. Germline V lookup: CDR1 MGHRA, CDR2 YSYEKL. Here the CDR3 reads CASSQEGLAGGEYNEQFF. The CDR3 region has the DNA TGCGCCAGCAGCCAAGAGGGCCTAGCGGGGGGCGAGTACAATGAGCAGTTCTTC.

V and J are TRBV4-2 and TRBJ2-7, with D perhaps matching TRBD2 (5 bases). The V and J ends lost 0 bases and 2 bases respectively, with 8 bases between them. CDR1 and CDR2 from the germline V gene are LGHNA and YNFKEQ. CDR3 length: 14 amino acids. CDR3 protein: CASSQDGVPYEQYF. DNA for the CDR3: TGTGCCAGCAGCCAAGACGGGGTCCCCTACGAGCAGTACTTC.

The genes are TRBV5-4 and TRBJ2-7; 8 bases line up with TRBD2. There are 16 residues in the CDR3. Trimming took 4 bases from V and 4 from J; bases not matched to a gene: 13. Germline V gene data show CDR1 as SGHNT and CDR2 as YYREEE (reference sequence). CDR3 protein: CASSQARAGGRYEQYF. CDR3 coding DNA: TGTGCCAGCAGCCAAGCTAGGGCGGGGGGTCGGTACGAGCAGTACTTC. The whole variable domain, filled in from reference TRBV5-4 and TRBJ2-7, reads ETGVTQSPTHLIKTRGQQVTLRCSSQSGHNTVSWYQQALGQGPQFIFQYYREEENGRGNFPPRFSGLQFPNYSSELNVNALELDDSALYLCASSQARAGGRYEQYFGPGTRLTVT.

The chain employs TRBV18 and TRBJ1-3, with D perhaps TRBD1 (5 bases). V was clipped by 6 bases and J by 4 bases, with 13 bases between them. The CDR3 contains 14 residues. Germline V gene sequence: CDR1 KGHSH, CDR2 LQKENI. The CDR3 region is CASSPTEAGNTIYF. DNA for the CDR3: TGTGCCAGCTCCCCGACAGAAGCGGGAAACACCATATATTTT.

The rearrangement links TRBV7-9 to TRBJ1-4, with 7 nucleotides matching TRBD1. V lost 6 bases to trimming and J lost 4 bases; unmatched junction nucleotides: 2. Germline V gene sequence: CDR1 SEHNR, CDR2 FQNEAQ (reference sequence). The CDR3 runs 13 residues. The CDR3 region is CASRGQLNEKLFF. The CDR3 region has the DNA TGTGCCAGCAGGGGACAGCTTAATGAAAAACTGTTTTTT.

The J gene is TRBJ2-7, the V gene TRBV7-9, with 8 bases matching TRBD1. There are 14 residues in the CDR3. The J segment lost 3 bases and the V segment lost 5 bases, leaving 6 bases of the junction unmatched. Germline V CDR1 and CDR2: SEHNR, FQNEAQ (reference sequence). The CDR3 DNA is TGTGCCAGCAGCCAAGGACAGGGTAACTACGAGCAGTACTTC. This translates into CASSQGQGNYEQYF.

The gene calls are TRBV9 and TRBJ2-7, with a weak D call TRBD1 (5 bases). CDR3 length equals 15 residues. V was shortened by 3 bases and J by 0 bases, with 13 bases between the two germline ends. Germline assignment: CDR1 SGDLS and CDR2 YYNGEE. CDR3 amino acids: CASSAQTAISYEQYF. CDR3 coding DNA: TGTGCCAGCAGCGCACAGACAGCCATCTCCTACGAGCAGTACTTC.

The sample holds one count of this clone. The chain combines TRBV5-4 with TRBJ1-1, with a tentative D call TRBD1 (6 bases). Trimming took off 4 bases at V and 0 bases at J, with 10 bases between the two ends. The germline V gene has CDR1 SGHNT and CDR2 YYREEE (reference sequence). The CDR3 loop spans 14 amino acids. The CDR3 loop is CASSRGQLNTEAFF. In DNA, the CDR3 is TGTGCCAGCAGCCGTGGACAGTTGAACACTGAAGCTTTCTTT.

The chain joins TRBV29-1 to TRBJ1-2; D is possibly TRBD1 (5 bases). Germline V gene data show CDR1 as SQVTM and CDR2 as ANQGSEA. Trimming left V 2 bases short and J 4 bases short, with 20 bases between. The CDR3 runs to 16 residues. The CDR3 protein is CSVETPPGGDSYGYTF. The CDR3 nucleotides read TGCAGCGTTGAAACCCCCCCGGGGGGGGATAGCTATGGCTACACCTTC. The full variable domain, rest sourced from reference TRBV29-1 and TRBJ1-2, is SAVISQKPSRDICQRGTSLTIQCQVDSQVTMMFWYRQQPGQSLTLIATANQGSEATYESGFVIDKFPISRPNLTFSTLTVSNMSPEDSSIYLCSVETPPGGDSYGYTFGSGTRLTVV.

This clone is categorized as medium-sized (0.01 to 0.1%). The chain is built from TRBV19 and TRBJ2-7, with 7 bases aligning to TRBD1. The CDR3 contains 14 residues. Germline lookup yields CDR1 LNHDA and CDR2 SQIVND (reference sequence). The ends lost 3 bases at V and 6 bases at J; junction bases unmatched: 8. This chain's CDR3 is CASSMYRGSPEQYF. The CDR3 DNA sequence: TGTGCCAGTAGTATGTACAGGGGCTCCCCCGAGCAGTACTTC.

V gene TRBV9 combines with J gene TRBJ1-2, with a possible D match to TRBD1 (6 bases). The germline CDR1 and CDR2 sequences are SGDLS and YYNGEE. The CDR3 is 14 residues long. The V end was cut by 1 base, the J end by 4 bases, with 11 bases between. The CDR3, as DNA: TGTGCCAGCAGCGTACACAGGGAACGCTATGGCTACACCTTC. Encoded protein: CASSVHRERYGYTF.

The chain couples TRBV3-1 (or the pseudogene TRBV3-2) to TRBJ1-6; D unresolved. CDR3 size: 13 residues. V gave up 4 bases and J gave up 9 bases, with 10 bases separating them. Germline V CDR1 and CDR2: LGHDT, YNNKEL (reference sequence). This CDR3 reads CASSRGEGSPLHF. CDR3 DNA: TGTGCCAGCAGCCGGGGAGAAGGTTCACCCCTCCACTTT.

The genes are TRBV27 and TRBJ2-6; TRBD1 aligns across 7 bases. J lost 0 bases, V lost 3 bases, and 14 bases had no gene match. Germline CDR1 MNHEY, CDR2 SMNVEV (reference sequence). This CDR3 has 20 amino acids. Here the CDR3 DNA reads TGTGCCAGCAGTTTTCGTACTCGGGACAGACGCCTCTCTGGGGCCAACGTCCTGACTTTC. This codes for CASSFRTRDRRLSGANVLTF.

The chain couples TRBV3-1 (or the pseudogene TRBV3-2) to TRBJ2-1, with 12 bases identical to TRBD2. CDR1 is LGHDT and CDR2 is YNNKEL in the germline V gene (reference sequence). The length of the CDR3 is 14 residues. Germline trimming cut 9 bases from V and 8 bases from J; bases unmatched to any gene: 8. The CDR3 region is CASSLAGGIYEQFF. CDR3 bases: TGTGCCAGTTCACTAGCGGGAGGTATCTATGAGCAGTTCTTC.

This rearrangement joins TRBV7-8 to TRBJ1-6; the D is unclear. Germline values: CDR1 SGHVS, CDR2 FQNEAQ. With 1 base removed from V and 8 bases from J, the gap between germline ends came to 12 bases. The CDR3 totals 15 residues. The CDR3 region is CASSLGRSTYSPLHF. The CDR3 coding sequence is TGTGCCAGCAGCTTAGGGCGGAGTACGTATTCACCCCTCCACTTT.

The gene calls are TRBV9 and TRBJ2-1; 15 nucleotides match TRBD2. Germline lookup yields CDR1 SGDLS and CDR2 YYNGEE. V shed 3 bases and J 7 bases; nucleotides not matched to a gene: 8. This CDR3 has 17 residues. The CDR3 spells CASSAQGLAGGLNEQFF. The CDR3 DNA is TGTGCCAGCAGCGCCCAAGGACTAGCGGGAGGGCTAAATGAGCAGTTCTTC.

V gene TRBV7-9 combines with J gene TRBJ1-1, with unresolved D. Trimming took off 2 bases at V and 0 bases at J, with 4 bases between the two ends. This CDR3 is built from 13 residues. Germline CDR1 is SEHNR and CDR2 is FQNEAQ (reference sequence). The CDR3 spells CASSLSVNTEAFF. The CDR3 DNA reads as TGTGCCAGCAGCTTATCGGTGAACACTGAAGCTTTCTTT.

This chain links TRBV30 with TRBJ1-5; 8 bases align to TRBD1. The CDR3 totals 15 residues. V lost 1 base, J lost 5 bases, and 7 bases stayed unmatched. Germline values: CDR1 GTSNPN, CDR2 SVGIG (reference sequence). CDR3: CAWSAGTGSHQPQHF. DNA for the CDR3: TGTGCCTGGAGTGCGGGGACAGGCAGTCATCAGCCCCAGCATTTT.

The J gene is TRBJ2-7, the V gene TRBV18, with 10 bases lining up with TRBD1. V lost 2 bases to trimming and J lost 4 bases; unmatched junction nucleotides: 8. Looked up from germline, CDR1 is KGHSH and CDR2 is LQKENI. The CDR3 loop spans 16 amino acids. Written as DNA, the CDR3 is TGTGCCAGCTCACCAATCGGGACAGGGGCGAGTTACGAGCAGTACTTC. This encodes CASSPIGTGASYEQYF.

The genes are TRBV28 and TRBJ2-7; maybe TRBD1 (6 bases). Deletions cut 3 bases from V and 3 bases from J, with 12 bases between. The CDR3 contains 14 residues. CDR1 and CDR2 from the germline V gene are MDHEN and SYDVKM. The CDR3 DNA reads as TGTGCCAGCAGTTTGGGGGACACCAACTACGAGCAGTACTTC. It is translated as CASSLGDTNYEQYF.

This chain's CDR3 is CASSLTTGGAYNEQFF. The CDR3, as DNA: TGTGCCAGCAGCCTCACGACAGGGGGCGCTTACAATGAGCAGTTCTTC. V is TRBV11-2 and J is TRBJ2-1; 10 positions match TRBD1. Losses at the gene ends were 5 bases for V and 4 bases for J; bases not matched to a gene: 8. The CDR3 covers 16 residues. In germline, CDR1 is SGHAT, CDR2 FQNNGV.

The gene calls are TRBV6-5 and TRBJ1-1, with unresolved D. CDR1 is MNHEY, CDR2 SVGAGI, per germline. The germline V and J ends were trimmed by 5 bases and 1 base, with 14 bases remaining between them. The CDR3 length is 15 residues. CDR3 residues: CASSKEGSRNTEAFF. Written as DNA, the CDR3 is TGTGCCAGCAGTAAGGAGGGCTCGAGGAACACTGAAGCTTTCTTT.

This clone was seen once. The genes are TRBV5-1 and TRBJ2-3; 7 bases are shared with TRBD2. V lost 1 base and J lost 1; bases outside the gene matches: 3. This CDR3 is 15 amino acids long. Germline CDR1 is SGHRS and CDR2 is YFSETQ. CDR3 sequence reads: CASSLRAGGTDTQYF. In DNA, the CDR3 is TGCGCCAGCAGCTTGAGGGCGGGGGGCACAGATACGCAGTATTTT.

This clone is a singleton in its sample. This rearrangement joins TRBV4-1 to TRBJ2-3, with TRBD2 identical over 7 bases. J was trimmed by 3 bases and V by 0 bases; bases with no gene match: 9. CDR1 and CDR2 from the germline V gene are MGHRA and YSYEKL. This CDR3 has 17 residues. CDR3 amino acids: CASSQEGLGAGTDTQYF. CDR3 DNA: TGCGCCAGCAGCCAAGAGGGATTGGGAGCGGGAACAGATACGCAGTATTTT.

The V and J genes are TRBV27 and TRBJ2-2; 8 nucleotides line up with TRBD2. The CDR3 length is 17 residues. V dropped 3 bases and J dropped 4; count of bases not matched to a gene: 10. The germline CDR1 and CDR2 sequences are MNHEY and SMNVEV (reference sequence). CDR3 in DNA: TGTGCCAGCAGTTTTATACGGGAGGGCCCGGGCACCGGGGAGCTGTTTTTT. Its protein is CASSFIREGPGTGELFF.

The CDR3 DNA sequence: TGTGCCAGCAGTTCGTCCCGGGACAGGCAAGAGACCCAGTACTTC. Protein product: CASSSSRDRQETQYF. J is TRBJ2-5 and V is TRBV27, with 8 positions matching TRBD1. This CDR3 contains 15 residues. CDR1 and CDR2 from the germline V gene are MNHEY and SMNVEV (reference sequence). The trim removed 4 bases at V and 2 bases at J, leaving 6 bases unmatched.

This clone was detected once. J is TRBJ2-1 and V is TRBV7-2; 8 bases fit TRBD1. J lost 6 bases, V lost 0 bases, and 4 bases had no gene match. The germline CDR1 and CDR2 sequences are SGHTA and FQGNSA. This CDR3 has 15 amino acids. The CDR3 DNA is TGTGCCAGCAGCTTAGCGGGACAGGCGGTCAATGAGCAGTTCTTC. This gives the protein CASSLAGQAVNEQFF.